This is a list of T cell receptor beta chains from one sample in a study of blood T cell repertoires in COVID-19. TCRdb keeps only in-frame clones here, not all; method: immunoSEQ multiplex PCR. The sample comprises some 150,000 clones, 89% of which are singletons, and roughly 3.1% rests with the top ten. Sequenced sample: peripheral blood. Source of these receptors: a man in his 60s with acute or convalescent COVID-19. The CDR3 runs from the conserved cysteine through the conserved F or W. D genes are given only for firm matches. The listing skips clone size in some rows; elsewhere it reads once, few, many or a size class.

>NA|NA|TRBJ1-3|15|TRBV2
CAREGDRASGNTIYF
TGTGCCAGAGAGGGAGACCGAGCCTCTGGAAACACCATATATTTT
>TRBD1|NA|TRBJ1-1|16|TRBV2
CASNRGTASWNTEAFF
TGTGCCAGCAATCGCGGGACAGCAAGTTGGAACACTGAAGCTTTCTTT
>NA|NA|TRBJ1-6|15|TRBV24-1
CATSDLKGINSPLHF
TGTGCCACCAGTGATCTCAAGGGGATTAATTCACCCCTCCACTTT
>NA|NA|TRBJ2-3|15|TRBV6-5
CASSYGTTSTDTQYF
TGTGCCAGCAGTTACGGGACAACTAGCACAGATACGCAGTATTTT
>NA|NA|TRBJ1-5|14|TRBV5-1
CASSYTGPNQPQHF
TGCGCCAGCAGCTACACAGGGCCGAATCAGCCCCAGCATTTT
>TRBD1|NA|TRBJ1-2|15|TRBV2
CASRKGDSASYGYTF
TGTGCCAGCAGGAAAGGGGACAGCGCTTCCTATGGCTACACCTTC
>NA|NA|TRBJ2-5|16|TRBV4-1
CASSLPRSAGKRDQYF
TGCGCCAGCAGCCTCCCCCGTTCGGCAGGTAAAAGAGACCAGTACTTC
>TRBD2|NA|TRBJ2-4|19|TRBV3-1/TRBV3-2
CASSLRALLAGPGEGIQYF
TGTGCCAGCAGCCTCAGAGCCTTGCTAGCGGGGCCCGGGGAAGGCATTCAGTACTTC
>NA|NA|TRBJ2-4|16|TRBV5-1
CASSLGGGAPGNIQYF
TGCGCCAGCAGCTTGGGAGGGGGGGCCCCCGGAAACATTCAGTACTTC
>TRBD2|NA|TRBJ2-5|16|TRBV5-6
CASRPLSGGTRETQYF
TGTGCCAGCAGACCCCTTAGCGGGGGGACAAGAGAGACCCAGTACTTC
>NA|NA|TRBJ1-4|14|TRBV25-1
CASSAPGEGVKLFF
TGTGCCAGCAGTGCCCCCGGGGAGGGGGTCAAACTGTTTTTT
>NA|NA|TRBJ2-1|16|TRBV3-1/TRBV3-2
CASSQVGLAVYNEQFF
TGTGCCAGCAGCCAAGTTGGGCTAGCTGTCTACAATGAGCAGTTCTTC
>NA|NA|TRBJ2-7|12|TRBV5-8
CASSLQGYEQYF
TGTGCCAGCAGCTTACAGGGTTACGAGCAGTACTTC
>TRBD2|NA|TRBJ2-7|14|TRBV5-4
CASSLGLAGDEQYF
TGTGCCAGCAGCTTAGGACTAGCGGGGGACGAGCAGTACTTC
>TRBD1|NA|TRBJ1-1|17|TRBV5-6
CASSPFWTGTSNTEAFF
TGTGCCAGCAGCCCCTTCTGGACAGGAACATCGAACACTGAAGCTTTCTTT
>TRBD1|NA|TRBJ2-2|16|TRBV5-1
CASSSTGGMNTGELFF
TGCGCCAGCAGCTCCACAGGGGGGATGAACACCGGGGAGCTGTTTTTT
>TRBD2|NA|TRBJ2-7|14|TRBV3-1/TRBV3-2
CASSRGGFSDEQYF
TGTGCCAGCAGCCGGGGGGGGTTTTCGGACGAGCAGTACTTC
>NA|NA|TRBJ1-1|17|TRBV12-5
CASGLFGSWEADTEAFF
TGTGCTAGTGGTTTGTTTGGTTCTTGGGAGGCGGACACTGAAGCTTTCTTT
>NA|NA|TRBJ1-2|13|TRBV12-3/TRBV12-4
CASRGRGGDGYTF
TGTGCCAGCAGGGGACGGGGAGGGGATGGCTACACCTTC
>NA|NA|TRBJ1-3|15|TRBV7-8
CASSLGDLRGNTIYF
TGTGCCAGCAGCTTAGGCGATCTGAGAGGAAACACCATATATTTT
>NA|NA|TRBJ1-4|15|TRBV5-1
CASSLYAGFNEKLFF
TGCGCCAGCAGCTTGTACGCGGGGTTTAATGAAAAACTGTTTTTT
>NA|NA|TRBJ1-5|14|TRBV18
CASSPSGGNQPQHF
TGTGCCAGCTCACCATCAGGGGGCAATCAGCCCCAGCATTTT
>TRBD2|NA|TRBJ2-3|15|TRBV7-9
CASLLGGGATDTQYF
TGTGCCAGCCTCCTAGGCGGGGGGGCCACAGATACGCAGTATTTT
>TRBD2|NA|TRBJ2-3|17|TRBV5-1
CASSLALAGGRGDTQYF
TGCGCCAGCAGCTTGGCGCTAGCGGGGGGCAGGGGAGATACGCAGTATTTT
>NA|NA|TRBJ1-5|15|TRBV6-5
CASSPKQGPPQPQHF
TGTGCCAGCAGCCCAAAGCAGGGTCCCCCCCAGCCCCAGCATTTT
>NA|NA|TRBJ2-7|14|TRBV19
CASSQGAGTYEQYF
TGTGCCAGTAGTCAAGGGGCAGGAACCTACGAGCAGTACTTC
>TRBD2|NA|TRBJ2-5|17|TRBV15
CATSRDLAGGLRETQYF
TGTGCCACCAGCAGAGATCTGGCGGGGGGGTTACGGGAGACCCAGTACTTC
>NA|NA|TRBJ1-4|14|TRBV10-2
CASSSGAINEKLFF
TGCGCCAGCAGTTCAGGGGCGATTAATGAAAAACTGTTTTTT
>TRBD1|NA|TRBJ1-5|15|TRBV6-5
CASRPGQDRNQPQHF
TGTGCCAGCAGACCCGGACAGGACCGCAATCAGCCCCAGCATTTT
>TRBD1|once|TRBJ2-2|17|TRBV27
CASRTPGGTGRPGELFF
TGTGCCAGCAGAACGCCAGGGGGAACTGGCCGCCCCGGGGAGCTGTTTTTT
>TRBD1|NA|TRBJ2-7|14|TRBV6-5
CASSPDRDHIEQYF
TGTGCCAGCAGTCCGGACAGGGACCACATCGAGCAGTACTTC
>TRBD1|NA|TRBJ2-7|14|TRBV6-5
CASSYGGQGYEQYF
TGTGCCAGCAGTTACGGGGGACAGGGCTACGAGCAGTACTTC
>TRBD2|NA|TRBJ2-7|15|TRBV7-2
CASSLTSGGAYEQYF
TGTGCCAGCAGCCTCACTAGCGGGGGGGCCTACGAGCAGTACTTC
>NA|NA|TRBJ2-2|16|TRBV7-7
CASSMGQGTNTGELFF
TGTGCTAGCAGCATGGGGCAGGGGACGAACACCGGGGAGCTGTTTTTT
>NA|NA|TRBJ1-2|13|TRBV5-1
CASSFPGRGGYTF
TGCGCCAGCAGCTTTCCGGGGAGGGGTGGCTACACCTTC
>NA|once|TRBJ2-7|8|TRBV20-1
CTLYEQYF
TGCACCCTATACGAGCAGTACTTC
>NA|few|TRBJ1-2|14|TRBV5-1
CASSLGQANYGYTF
TGCGCCAGCAGCTTGGGACAGGCTAACTATGGCTACACCTTC
>NA|NA|TRBJ2-1|16|TRBV27
CASRLGRSSGFDEQFF
TGTGCCAGCAGATTAGGGCGTAGTTCGGGGTTCGATGAGCAGTTCTTC
>TRBD2|NA|TRBJ2-7|18|TRBV5-6
CASSLRSSGAPLSYEQYF
TGTGCCAGCAGCTTGCGGTCTAGCGGTGCCCCCCTCTCCTACGAGCAGTACTTC
>NA|NA|TRBJ1-6|16|TRBV2
CASSEREIPYNSPLHF
TGTGCCAGCAGTGAAAGGGAGATCCCCTATAATTCACCCCTCCACTTT
>NA|NA|TRBJ2-7|14|TRBV5-1
CASSWGEVVNEQYF
TGCGCCAGCAGCTGGGGGGAAGTGGTGAACGAGCAGTACTTC
>NA|NA|TRBJ1-2|14|TRBV27
CASTERGGNYGYTF
TGTGCCAGCACCGAAAGGGGTGGGAACTATGGCTACACCTTC
>NA|NA|TRBJ1-2|16|TRBV21-1
CASGEDRDCVNYGYTF
TGTGCCAGCGGCGAGGACAGGGATTGTGTTAACTATGGCTACACCTTC
>NA|NA|TRBJ2-3|18|TRBV4-1
CASSQDWNGGAITDTQYF
TGCGCCAGCAGCCAAGATTGGAACGGGGGAGCGATCACAGATACGCAGTATTTT
>TRBD2|NA|TRBJ2-5|16|TRBV19
CASSPGGAIQQETQYF
TGTGCCAGTAGTCCCGGGGGGGCCATACAGCAAGAGACCCAGTACTTC
>TRBD1|NA|TRBJ2-2|15|TRBV5-1
CASSSGQANTGELFF
TGCGCCAGCAGCTCGGGACAGGCAAACACCGGGGAGCTGTTTTTT